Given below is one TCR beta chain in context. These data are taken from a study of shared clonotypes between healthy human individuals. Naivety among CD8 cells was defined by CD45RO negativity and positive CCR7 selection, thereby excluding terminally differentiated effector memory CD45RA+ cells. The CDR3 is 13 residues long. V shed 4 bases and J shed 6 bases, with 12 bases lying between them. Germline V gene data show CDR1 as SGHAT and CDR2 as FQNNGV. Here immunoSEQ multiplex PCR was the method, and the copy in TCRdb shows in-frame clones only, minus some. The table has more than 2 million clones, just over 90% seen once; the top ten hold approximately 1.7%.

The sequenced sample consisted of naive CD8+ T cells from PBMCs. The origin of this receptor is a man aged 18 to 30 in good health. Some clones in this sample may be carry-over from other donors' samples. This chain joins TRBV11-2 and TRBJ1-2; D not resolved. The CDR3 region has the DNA TGTGCCAGCAGCTCCGCCGGGCGAAATGGCTACACCTTC. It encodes CASSSAGRNGYTF.